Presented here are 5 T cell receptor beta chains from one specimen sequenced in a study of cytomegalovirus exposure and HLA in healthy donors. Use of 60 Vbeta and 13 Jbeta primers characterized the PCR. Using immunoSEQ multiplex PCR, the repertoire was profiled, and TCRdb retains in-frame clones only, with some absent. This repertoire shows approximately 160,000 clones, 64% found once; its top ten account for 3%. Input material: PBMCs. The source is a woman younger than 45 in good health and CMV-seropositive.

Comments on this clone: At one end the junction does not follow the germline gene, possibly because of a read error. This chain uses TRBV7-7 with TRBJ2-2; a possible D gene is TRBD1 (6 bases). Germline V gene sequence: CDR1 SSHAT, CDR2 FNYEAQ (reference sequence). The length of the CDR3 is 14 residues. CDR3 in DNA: TGTGCTAGCAGCCTAACACAGGGCGCCGGGGAGCTGTTTTTT. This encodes CASSLTQGAGELFF.

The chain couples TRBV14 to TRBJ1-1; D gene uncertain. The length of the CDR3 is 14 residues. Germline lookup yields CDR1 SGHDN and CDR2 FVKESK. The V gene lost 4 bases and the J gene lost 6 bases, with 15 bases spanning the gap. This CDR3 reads CASSRILRVAEAFF. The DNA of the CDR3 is TGTGCCAGCAGCCGAATTCTGAGGGTGGCTGAAGCTTTCTTT.

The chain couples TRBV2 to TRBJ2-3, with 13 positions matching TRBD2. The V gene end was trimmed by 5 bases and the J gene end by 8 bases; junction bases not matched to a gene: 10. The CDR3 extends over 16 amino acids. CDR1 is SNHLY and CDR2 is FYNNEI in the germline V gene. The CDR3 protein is CASSPRLAGGGVTQYF. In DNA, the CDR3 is TGTGCCAGCAGTCCTCGACTAGCGGGAGGAGGGGTTACGCAGTATTTT.

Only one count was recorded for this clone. Written as DNA, the CDR3 is TGTGCCAGTAGTGCGTCATCCGGGACACGGTATGGCTACACCTTC. Its translation: CASSASSGTRYGYTF. The chain recombines TRBV19 with TRBJ1-2; D perhaps matches TRBD1 (6 bases). Trimming stripped 5 bases from V and 5 bases from J, with 18 bases between. The germline gives CDR1 LNHDA, CDR2 SQIVND (reference sequence). The CDR3 totals 15 residues.

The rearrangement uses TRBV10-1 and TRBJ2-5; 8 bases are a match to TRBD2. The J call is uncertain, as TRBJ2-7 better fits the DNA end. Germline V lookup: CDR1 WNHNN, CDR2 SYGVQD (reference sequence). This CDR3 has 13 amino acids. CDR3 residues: CASSPGGGYEQYF. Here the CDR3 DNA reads TGCGCCAGCAGCCCCGGGGGGGGCTACGAGCAGTACTTC.